Listed below are T cell receptor beta chains from one sample, sequenced in a study of cytomegalovirus exposure and HLA in healthy donors. The method was immunoSEQ multiplex PCR; TCRdb's version includes in-frame clones alone and lacks a portion of them. The top ten clones hold less than 4% of a sample with about 190,000 clones, approximately 70% of them seen once. Material: PBMCs. These receptors all stem from a woman aged 25 to 39 in good health and CMV-seropositive. CDR3s include the opening cysteine and the closing phenylalanine or tryptophan. A D gene is named only where the DNA matches it firmly. Not all rows give a size; the values are once, few, many and, for expanded clones, a class.

size	D	V	J	CDR3	DNA
-	-	TRBV27	TRBJ1-1	CASRATDTEAFF	TGTGCCAGCAGGGCGACAGACACTGAAGCTTTCTTT
-	TRBD1	TRBV27	TRBJ2-5	CASSRQGSETQYF	TGTGCCAGCAGCAGACAGGGATCAGAGACCCAGTACTTC
-	TRBD2	TRBV5-1	TRBJ2-1	CASSLPSSGSLPSDNEQFF	TGCGCCAGCAGCTTGCCGTCTAGCGGGAGTCTACCCTCCGACAATGAGCAGTTCTTC
-	-	TRBV7-9	TRBJ2-7	CSSSALDEQYF	TGTTCCAGCAGCGCACTCGACGAGCAGTACTTC
few	TRBD1	TRBV4-1	TRBJ2-3	CASSQPTGGPDTQYF	TGCGCCAGCAGCCAACCAACAGGGGGTCCAGATACGCAGTATTTT
-	TRBD1	TRBV18	TRBJ1-5	CASSLGTGGDSNQPQHF	TGTGCCAGCTCACTCGGGACAGGGGGGGATAGCAATCAGCCCCAGCATTTT
-	TRBD1	TRBV7-6	TRBJ2-7	CASSSGQGGSYEQYF	TGTGCCAGCAGCTCCGGACAGGGGGGCTCCTACGAGCAGTACTTC
-	TRBD1	TRBV19	TRBJ2-3	CASRDRGVTDTQYF	TGTGCCAGTAGGGACAGGGGGGTTACAGATACGCAGTATTTT
few	TRBD2	TRBV25-1	TRBJ2-3	CASIGGSSDTQYF	TGTGCCAGCATCGGCGGGAGCTCAGATACGCAGTATTTT
-	-	TRBV6-5	TRBJ1-4	CASSTATNEKLFF	TGTGCCAGCAGTACAGCAACTAATGAAAAACTGTTTTTT
few	TRBD1	TRBV18	TRBJ2-5	CASSPPGQRETQYF	TGTGCCAGCTCGCCCCCGGGACAGAGGGAGACCCAGTACTTC
-	TRBD2	TRBV11-2	TRBJ2-7	CASSLVSGGDEQYF	TGTGCCAGCAGCTTAGTTAGCGGGGGGGACGAGCAGTACTTC
few	-	TRBV4-1	TRBJ1-1	CASSQTRRSRQFNTEAFF	TGCGCCAGCAGCCAGACCAGGAGGTCCCGTCAATTTAACACTGAAGCTTTCTTT
-	TRBD1	TRBV10-2	TRBJ2-7	CASSDLTGSQHEQYF	TGCGCCAGCAGTGATTTGACAGGGTCGCAGCACGAGCAGTACTTC
-	-	TRBV19	TRBJ1-5	CASSRGDTGVNQPQHF	TGTGCCAGTAGTAGAGGGGACACCGGCGTCAATCAGCCCCAGCATTTT
-	TRBD1	TRBV28	TRBJ1-2	CASRLTGDPYGYTF	TGTGCCAGCAGGCTGACAGGGGACCCCTATGGCTACACCTTC
-	TRBD1	TRBV7-9	TRBJ2-1	CASSRGQGGYNEQFF	TGTGCCAGCAGCCGGGGACAGGGGGGCTACAATGAGCAGTTCTTC
-	-	TRBV7-9	TRBJ2-5	CASSLRGLETQYF	TGTGCCAGCAGCTTAAGGGGCCTAGAGACCCAGTACTTC
-	-	TRBV5-1	TRBJ2-7	CASSLATSYEQYF	TGCGCCAGCAGCTTGGCGACTTCCTACGAGCAGTACTTC
-	TRBD2	TRBV11-2	TRBJ2-1	CASSLDLAGLYNEQFF	TGTGCCAGCAGCTTGGATCTAGCGGGGCTCTACAATGAGCAGTTCTTC
once	-	TRBV2	TRBJ2-5	CASSGTVQETQYF	TGTGCCAGCAGTGGGACTGTTCAAGAGACCCAGTACTTC
few	TRBD1	TRBV5-6	TRBJ2-2	CASSFDRGGGELFF	TGTGCCAGCAGCTTCGACAGGGGGGGCGGGGAGCTGTTTTTT
once	-	TRBV7-2	TRBJ1-6	CASSLTTGTLHF	TGTGCCAGCAGCTTAACGACGGGGACCCTCCACTTT
few	TRBD1	TRBV6-1	TRBJ2-7	CASSGQGQGDYEQYF	TGTGCCAGCAGTGGACAAGGACAGGGCGACTACGAGCAGTACTTC
-	-	TRBV28	TRBJ2-7	CASSLLPYEQYF	TGTGCCAGCAGTTTACTCCCCTACGAGCAGTACTTC
-	TRBD1	TRBV7-9	TRBJ2-5	CASSSTGGEETQYF	TGTGCCAGCAGCTCCACAGGGGGCGAAGAGACCCAGTACTTC